In this sample, the clone carrying this T cell receptor (beta chain) turned up once. This specimen comes from a study of blood T cell repertoires in COVID-19. Background on the study: Samples came from the United States, Italy and Spain, spanning acute and convalescent COVID-19.

Original analysis: Amplification of reference gene primers provided the estimated nucleated cell counts. The repertoire was sequenced with immunoSEQ multiplex PCR; TCRdb's copy has only in-frame clones and lacks some. The D gene and trimming were derived from the DNA, and the V and J assignments and clone size from that table. The sample has 260,000 or so clones, 88% seen once. V dropped 2 bases and J dropped 8; count of bases not matched to a gene: 9. The CDR3 spans 16 residues. CDR1 and CDR2 (germline): SGHAT, FQNNGV. The receptor comes from a human donor in a cohort sampled during active COVID-19. The V and J genes are TRBV11-2 and TRBJ2-1; 10 bases align to TRBD2. The material sequenced was peripheral blood. CDR3 nucleotide sequence: TGTGCCAGCAGCTTATCGATAAGCGGGAGGGCCGATGAGCAGTTCTTC. Amino acid sequence: CASSLSISGRADEQFF.